Following are 20 T cell receptor beta chains from one sample sequenced in a study of T cells in Graves' hyperthyroidism and ophthalmopathy. RNA transcripts gave rise to amplified TCR beta CDR3 regions. The HTBI primer set was used in a first-round RT-PCR of the TCR CDR3. Each CDR3 protein is one row after TCRdb ran MiXCR on the multiplex PCR reads. This sample yields about 610,000 distinct CDR3 sequences, of which roughly 16% are seen a single time; roughly 3% belongs to the top ten. The sequencing input was blood. These TCRs come from a woman aged 40 to 55 with Graves' ophthalmopathy.

This clonotype has at least ten counts. This chain links TRBV2 with TRBJ2-2; 12 bases are a match to TRBD1. The germline V gene encodes CDR1 SNHLY and CDR2 FYNNEI. The CDR3 is made up of 17 amino acids. Trimming took 5 bases from V and 7 from J; bases not matched to a gene: 11. CDR3 coding DNA: TGTGCCAGCAGTAAAAACTGGGGACAGGGGGCGATCGGGGAGCTGTTTTTT. Its protein product is CASSKNWGQGAIGELFF.

This clonotype was seen ten or more times. The V gene is TRBV20-1, the J gene TRBJ2-5, with D tentatively TRBD2 (6 bases). The CDR3 sequence is 15 residues long. The germline CDR1 and CDR2 sequences are DFQATT and SNEGSKA (reference sequence). Trimming took off 3 bases at V and 1 base at J, with 15 bases between the two ends. The CDR3: CSARGQLAFQETQYF. CDR3 nucleotides: TGCAGTGCTAGGGGTCAGCTAGCGTTCCAAGAGACCCAGTACTTC.

The genes are TRBV20-1 and TRBJ1-1; D not resolved. Germline CDR1 is DFQATT and CDR2 is SNEGSKA (reference sequence). V was trimmed by 5 bases and J by 11 bases, leaving 15 bases between them. CDR3 length: 11 residues. The CDR3 sequence is CSAVDPRWAFF. Written as DNA, the CDR3 is TGCAGTGCTGTCGATCCCCGATGGGCTTTCTTT.

This clonotype was seen at least ten times. This sequence joins TRBV5-1 and TRBJ2-3; TRBD2 agrees at 7 bases. The V gene end was trimmed by 4 bases and the J gene end by 2 bases; junction bases not matched to a gene: 4. The CDR3 consists of 14 residues. Per germline, CDR1 SGHRS and CDR2 YFSETQ. The CDR3 loop reads CASSLRDYTDTQYF. The CDR3, as DNA: TGCGCCAGCAGCCTACGGGACTACACAGATACGCAGTATTTT.

This clonotype showed up many times. The rearrangement links TRBV20-1 to TRBJ2-5; the match to TRBD1 covers 7 bases. This CDR3 spans 14 amino acids. Germline values: CDR1 DFQATT, CDR2 SNEGSKA (reference sequence). Trimming removed 0 bases from V and 3 bases from J; junction bases left unmatched: 4. CDR3 in amino acids: CSARESGQKETQYF. The CDR3 nucleotides are TGCAGTGCTAGAGAATCGGGACAGAAAGAGACCCAGTACTTC.

This clonotype showed up many times. The chain couples TRBV28 to TRBJ1-3; D is possibly TRBD1 (5 bases). The CDR3 sequence is 14 residues long. Per germline, CDR1 MDHEN and CDR2 SYDVKM. V dropped 8 bases and J dropped 0 bases, with 11 bases sitting between them. Here the CDR3 reads CASRRDPSGNTIYF. The CDR3 region has the DNA TGTGCCAGCCGCAGGGACCCCTCTGGAAACACCATATATTTT. Full variable domain (rest looked up from reference TRBV28 and TRBJ1-3): DVKVTQSSRYLVKRTGEKVFLECVQDMDHENMFWYRQDPGLGLRLIYFSYDVKMKEKGDIPEGYSVSREKKERFSLILESASTNQTSMYLCASRRDPSGNTIYFGEGSWLTVV.

This clonotype has only a few counts. The chain employs TRBV20-1 and TRBJ2-7; maybe TRBD1 (6 bases). Per germline, CDR1 DFQATT and CDR2 SNEGSKA (reference sequence). Trimming took off 7 bases at V and 4 bases at J, with 17 bases between the two ends. The CDR3 totals 13 residues. The CDR3 DNA follows: TGCAGTGTAAAGGGGGAGATATCGTACGAGCAGTACTTC. Its protein is CSVKGEISYEQYF.

This clonotype was seen more than once but under ten times. The chain employs TRBV12-3 or TRBV12-4 and TRBJ2-7; 8 bases are a match to TRBD2. This CDR3 has 15 amino acids. The trim removed 3 bases at V and 7 bases at J, leaving 11 bases unmatched. In nucleotides, the CDR3 is TGTGCCAGCAGTTTTAAGAGAAGCGGGAGTGGAGAGCAGTACTTC. This encodes CASSFKRSGSGEQYF.

This clonotype was seen a handful of times. This chain links TRBV19 with TRBJ1-2; 11 bases match TRBD1. The germline V gene encodes CDR1 LNHDA and CDR2 SQIVND (reference sequence). The ends lost 5 bases at V and 5 bases at J; junction bases unmatched: 13. This CDR3 has 17 amino acids. The CDR3 reads CASSSGQGAALMYGYTF. Here the CDR3 DNA reads TGTGCCAGTAGTTCCGGACAGGGGGCAGCCTTAATGTATGGCTACACCTTC.

At least ten counts were recorded for this clonotype. V usage is TRBV12-5 and J usage is TRBJ2-5, with D unclear. V was shortened by 0 bases and J by 1 base, with 21 bases between the two germline ends. CDR1 LGHNT and CDR2 FRNRAP come from the germline V gene. There are 19 residues in the CDR3. CDR3 DNA: TGTGCTAGTGGTTTGGTACTCTTTGGAGTCGGACGTTTCCAAGAGACCCAGTACTTC. It is translated as CASGLVLFGVGRFQETQYF.

The table lists this clonotype with a few counts. The chain links TRBV19 to TRBJ2-3, with D possibly matching TRBD2 (5 bases). The ends were cut back, 4 bases at V and 1 base at J, with 15 bases in the middle. This CDR3 is 16 amino acids long. From germline, CDR1 is LNHDA and CDR2 SQIVND (reference sequence). The CDR3 here is CASSTGLDWGTDTQYF. Here the CDR3 DNA reads TGTGCCAGTAGTACTGGACTTGACTGGGGCACAGATACGCAGTATTTT.

This clonotype has a count of ten or more. The rearrangement joins TRBV11-2 to TRBJ1-2, with a tentative D call TRBD1 (5 bases). The CDR3 is 14 amino acids. Germline CDR1 is SGHAT and CDR2 is FQNNGV. V was pared by 2 bases and J by 8 bases, with 15 bases between. The CDR3 region is CASSLPRVGDGYTF. The DNA for the CDR3 is TGTGCCAGCAGCTTACCCAGGGTAGGCGACGGCTACACCTTC.

As to this clonotype: Given a much more abundant clone one base away, this may be a read error. The chain couples TRBV30 to TRBJ1-5, with 8 bases that match TRBD1. With 0 bases clipped from V and 2 bases from J, the junction kept 3 bases outside the gene matches. Germline V gene data show CDR1 as GTSNPN and CDR2 as SVGIG (reference sequence). This CDR3 has 15 residues. The CDR3 DNA is TGTGCCTGGAGTGTCGAGACAGGGGGCAATCAGCCCCAGCATTTT. Translation: CAWSVETGGNQPQHF. The variable domain in full, with the rest retrieved from reference TRBV30 and TRBJ1-5, is SQTIHQWPATLVQPVGSPLSLECTVEGTSNPNLYWYRQAAGRGLQLLFYSVGIGQISSEVPQNLSASRPQDRQFILSSKKLLLSDSGFYLCAWSVETGGNQPQHFGDGTRLSIL.

This clonotype was counted a few times. The rearrangement joins TRBV5-5 to TRBJ1-5, with TRBD1 as a possible D gene (5 bases). The CDR3 totals 15 residues. The V end was cut by 5 bases, the J end by 2 bases, with 14 bases between. Germline assignment: CDR1 SGHKS and CDR2 YYEKEE (reference sequence). CDR3 sequence (DNA): TGTGCCAGCAGTCGCGGGACCCAAGGCAATCAGCCCCAGCATTTT. It encodes CASSRGTQGNQPQHF.

Only a few counts were recorded for this clonotype. The chain carries TRBV12-3 or TRBV12-4 and TRBJ2-7; 12 bases are a match to TRBD2. Trimming removed 5 bases from V and 7 bases from J; junction bases left unmatched: 6. There are 14 residues in the CDR3. The CDR3 DNA follows: TGTGCCAGCAGTACGACTAGCGGGGGAGGGGAGCAGTACTTC. It encodes CASSTTSGGGEQYF.

This clonotype turned up a few times. The chain couples TRBV6-2 or TRBV6-3 to TRBJ2-3, with 8 bases that match TRBD1. CDR1 is MNHEY, CDR2 SVGEGT, per germline. The CDR3 has 14 residues. J gave up 6 bases and V 6 bases, and 8 bases lay outside the gene matches. The CDR3 here is CASSDRGARDTQYF. CDR3 sequence (DNA): TGTGCCAGCAGCGACAGGGGAGCGCGGGATACGCAGTATTTT.

This clonotype appeared many times. The chain employs TRBV13 and TRBJ2-7; D is undetermined. V lost 5 bases and J 2 bases, leaving 16 bases between the germline ends. Germline values: CDR1 PRHDT, CDR2 FYEKMQ (reference sequence). This CDR3 has 15 residues. This chain's CDR3 is CASSPGVVGPYEQYF. CDR3 nucleotide sequence: TGTGCCAGCAGCCCGGGCGTCGTGGGTCCCTACGAGCAGTACTTC.

This clonotype was detected ten times or more. V gene TRBV5-1 combines with J gene TRBJ2-3; 9 positions agree with TRBD1. V was pared by 1 base and J by 3 bases, with 12 bases of the junction left unmatched. Per the germline V gene, CDR1 is SGHRS and CDR2 is YFSETQ. The CDR3 is 18 residues long. The CDR3 region is CASSLPALGQGRTDTQYF. DNA for the CDR3: TGCGCCAGCAGCTTGCCAGCCCTGGGACAGGGAAGAACAGATACGCAGTATTTT. Using reference TRBV5-1 and TRBJ2-3 for the parts outside the CDR3, the full variable domain is KAGVTQTPRYLIKTRGQQVTLSCSPISGHRSVSWYQQTPGQGLQFLFEYFSETQRNKGNFPGRFSGRQFSNSRSEMNVSTLELGDSALYLCASSLPALGQGRTDTQYFGPGTRLTVL.

This clonotype came up many times. The chain links TRBV20-1 to TRBJ1-2; TRBD1 might be the D (6 bases). This CDR3 has 11 residues. V lost 3 bases and J 5 bases, leaving 7 bases between the germline ends. Germline values: CDR1 DFQATT, CDR2 SNEGSKA (reference sequence). DNA of the CDR3: TGCAGTGCTAGTAGGGGGTATGGCTACACCTTC. Translation: CSASRGYGYTF.

The sample holds many counts of this clonotype. The chain joins TRBV28 to TRBJ2-7; 8 bases are a match to TRBD2. With 4 bases clipped from V and 2 bases from J, the junction kept 4 bases outside the gene matches. The germline V gene has CDR1 MDHEN and CDR2 SYDVKM. This CDR3 has 14 amino acids. CDR3 loop: CASSSGGRTYEQYF. CDR3 in DNA: TGTGCCAGCAGTTCAGGCGGGAGGACCTACGAGCAGTACTTC.